This T cell receptor beta chain was obtained from a study of blood T cell repertoires in COVID-19. Here immunoSEQ multiplex PCR was the method, and the copy in TCRdb shows in-frame clones only, minus some. Of roughly 340,000 clones detected, 90% to 95% appear once; the ten largest clones hold 2.5% to 4%. V was trimmed by 2 bases and J by 6 bases, leaving 10 bases between them. CDR3 length: 13 amino acids. Input material: peripheral blood. The receptor was derived from a woman aged 18-29 years who had recovered from COVID-19. This chain joins TRBV12-3 or TRBV12-4 and TRBJ1-2, with a tentative D call TRBD1 (6 bases). CDR3 residues: CASSLRGGHGYTF. The CDR3 DNA sequence: TGTGCCAGCAGTTTACGGGGGGGCCATGGCTACACCTTC.